A single sample gave rise to the 6 T cell receptor beta chains below, sequenced in a study of cytomegalovirus exposure and HLA in healthy donors. The primer mix had 60 Vbeta and 13 Jbeta primers. Only in-frame clones appear in the TCRdb table, and some are missing; sequencing was by immunoSEQ multiplex PCR. The table has 150,000 to 250,000 clones, approximately 85% seen once. Sequenced input: PBMCs. The receptors come from a girl between 10 and 17 years old in good health and CMV-seropositive.

V is TRBV6-5 and J is TRBJ2-2, with 7 bases aligning to TRBD1. V shed 7 bases and J 3 bases; nucleotides not matched to a gene: 8. CDR3 length equals 15 residues. Per the germline V gene, CDR1 is MNHEY and CDR2 is SVGAGI. The CDR3 DNA reads TGTGCCAGCAACCTAGGGGGCAGCTACACCGGGGAGCTGTTTTTT. It translates to CASNLGGSYTGELFF.

This clone was seen a handful of times. This chain connects TRBV4-1 to TRBJ2-1; 12 bases map to TRBD2. The junction had 5 bases not matched to a gene; V was cut back by 2 bases and J by 3 bases. CDR3 length: 17 residues. The germline CDR1 and CDR2 sequences are MGHRA and YSYEKL. In DNA, the CDR3 is TGCGCCAGCAGCCAACTCCTAGCGGGGGGGCTCTACAATGAGCAGTTCTTC. Protein product: CASSQLLAGGLYNEQFF.

The J gene is TRBJ2-5, the V gene TRBV7-9; TRBD2 matches 13 bases. The CDR3 contains 18 residues. Trimming took 6 bases from V and 1 from J; bases not matched to a gene: 11. The germline gives CDR1 SEHNR, CDR2 FQNEAQ (reference sequence). The DNA of the CDR3 is TGTGCCAGCAGTACTACATTGACTAGCGGGGGGATCCAAGAGACCCAGTACTTC. Translating it yields CASSTTLTSGGIQETQYF.

J is TRBJ2-3 and V is TRBV5-4; 7 bases align to TRBD1. Germline trimming cut 0 bases from V and 4 bases from J; bases unmatched to any gene: 5. The CDR3 is 15 residues long. Germline V CDR1 and CDR2: SGHNT, YYREEE (reference sequence). In DNA form, the CDR3 reads TGTGCCAGCAGCTTGGACAGGGGATCGGCAGATACGCAGTATTTT. It is translated as CASSLDRGSADTQYF.

V gene TRBV10-3 combines with J gene TRBJ2-3; 8 positions match TRBD2. The J segment lost 2 bases and the V segment lost 2 bases, leaving 6 bases of the junction unmatched. CDR1 and CDR2 (germline): ENHRY, SYGVKD. The CDR3 runs 16 residues. The CDR3 DNA is TGTGCCATCAGTGAGGGTCTAGCGGGCTCCACAGATACGCAGTATTTT. Its protein is CAISEGLAGSTDTQYF.

The chain is built from TRBV7-2 and TRBJ1-6; 10 nucleotides match TRBD1. The junction had 7 bases not matched to a gene; V was cut back by 5 bases and J by 3 bases. The CDR3 contains 17 residues. Germline lookup yields CDR1 SGHTA and CDR2 FQGNSA. CDR3 nucleotide sequence: TGTGCCAGCAGCGCCAGGGACAGGGGAGGCTATAATTCACCCCTCCACTTT. As protein: CASSARDRGGYNSPLHF. Based on the CDR3 plus reference TRBV7-2 and TRBJ1-6, the full variable domain is GAGVSQSPSNKVTEKGKDVELRCDPISGHTALYWYRQSLGQGLEFLIYFQGNSAPDKSGLPSDRFSAERTGGSVSTLTIQRTQQEDSAVYLCASSARDRGGYNSPLHFGNGTRLTVT.